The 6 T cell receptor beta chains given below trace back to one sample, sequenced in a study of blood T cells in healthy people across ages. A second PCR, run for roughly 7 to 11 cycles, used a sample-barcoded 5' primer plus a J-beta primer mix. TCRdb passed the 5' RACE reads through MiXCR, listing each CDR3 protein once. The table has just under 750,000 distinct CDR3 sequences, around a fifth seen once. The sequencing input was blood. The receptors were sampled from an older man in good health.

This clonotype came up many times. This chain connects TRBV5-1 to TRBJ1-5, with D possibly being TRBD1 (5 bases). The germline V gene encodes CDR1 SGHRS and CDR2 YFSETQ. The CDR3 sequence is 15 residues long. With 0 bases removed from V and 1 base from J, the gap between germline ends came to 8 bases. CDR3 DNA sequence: TGCGCCAGCAGCTTGGATGGGGGGAGCAATCAGCCCCAGCATTTT. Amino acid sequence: CASSLDGGSNQPQHF.

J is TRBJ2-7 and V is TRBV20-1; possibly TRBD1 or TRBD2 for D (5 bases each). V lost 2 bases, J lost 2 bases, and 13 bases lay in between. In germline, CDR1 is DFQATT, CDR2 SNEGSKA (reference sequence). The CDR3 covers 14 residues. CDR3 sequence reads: CSARRDLQPYEQYF. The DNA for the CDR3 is TGCAGTGCTAGACGGGACCTCCAACCCTACGAGCAGTACTTC.

The CDR3 sequence is CSATGGLAASYEQYF. Here the CDR3 DNA reads TGCAGTGCTACGGGGGGACTAGCGGCCTCCTACGAGCAGTACTTC. This rearrangement joins TRBV20-1 to TRBJ2-7; 11 positions agree with TRBD2. Germline CDR1 and CDR2: DFQATT and SNEGSKA (reference sequence). The CDR3 is 15 residues long. With 4 bases clipped from V and 0 bases from J, the junction kept 5 bases outside the gene matches.

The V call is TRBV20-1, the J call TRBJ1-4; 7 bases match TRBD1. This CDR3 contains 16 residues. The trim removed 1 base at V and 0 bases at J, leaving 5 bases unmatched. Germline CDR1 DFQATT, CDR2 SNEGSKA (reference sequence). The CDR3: CSARVGTAATNEKLFF. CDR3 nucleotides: TGCAGTGCTAGAGTTGGGACAGCCGCAACTAATGAAAAACTGTTTTTT.

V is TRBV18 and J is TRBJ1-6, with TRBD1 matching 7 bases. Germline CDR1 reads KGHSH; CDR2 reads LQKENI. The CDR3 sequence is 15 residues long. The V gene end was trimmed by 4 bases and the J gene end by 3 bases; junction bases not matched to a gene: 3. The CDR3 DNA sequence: TGTGCCAGCTCACGGGACAGCGTCTATAATTCACCCCTCCACTTT. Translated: CASSRDSVYNSPLHF. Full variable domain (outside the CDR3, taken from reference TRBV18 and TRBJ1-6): NAGVMQNPRHLVRRRGQEARLRCSPMKGHSHVYWYRQLPEEGLKFMVYLQKENIIDESGMPKERFSAEFPKEGPSILRIQQVVRGDSAAYFCASSRDSVYNSPLHFGNGTRLTVT.

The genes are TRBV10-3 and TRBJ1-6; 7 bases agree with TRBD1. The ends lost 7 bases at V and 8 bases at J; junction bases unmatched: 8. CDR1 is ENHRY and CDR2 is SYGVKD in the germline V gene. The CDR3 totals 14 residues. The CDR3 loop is CAINSGTAHSPLHF. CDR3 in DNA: TGTGCCATCAACTCCGGGACAGCGCATTCACCCCTCCACTTT.